A single sample is the source of the 2 T cell receptor beta chains below, sequenced in a study of monozygotic twins with inflammatory bowel disease. After re-calling the 5' RACE reads, TCRdb lists one entry per CDR3 protein, DNA absent. The specimen's table records around 190,000 distinct CDR3 sequences. The sample taken for sequencing was blood. Receptor source: a human donor with ulcerative colitis or Crohn's disease, or a healthy co-twin of an affected twin (not recorded which).

The chain carries TRBV7-2 and TRBJ2-7; TCRdb's assignment of TRBD2 cannot be checked, as there is no DNA. This CDR3 is built from 15 residues. Per germline, CDR1 SGHTA and CDR2 FQGNSA. CDR3 amino acids: CASSLVGGRLYEQYF.

The chain recombines TRBV10-2 with TRBJ1-5. Germline CDR1 WSHSY, CDR2 SAAADI. The CDR3 contains 16 residues. The CDR3 loop is CASSEYEVGGNQPQHF.